This TCR beta chain was obtained from a study of identical twins. The germline CDR1 and CDR2 sequences are SGDLS and YYNGEE. This CDR3 is 16 amino acids long. The ends lost 3 bases at V and 5 bases at J; junction bases unmatched: 13. TCRdb re-called the 5' RACE reads with MiXCR, one entry per CDR3 protein. This table holds 450,000 or so distinct CDR3 sequences, 14% found once. Separately, the same data were catalogued under a study of yellow fever vaccine responses in identical twins.

Sequenced: CD4+ T cells sorted from blood. The V gene is TRBV9, the J gene TRBJ2-5; TRBD2 agrees at 7 bases. The receptor was derived from a woman aged 18-29 years in good health. CDR3: CASSATGLAVGETQYF. CDR3 DNA sequence: TGTGCCAGCAGCGCCACTGGGCTAGCGGTTGGGGAGACCCAGTACTTC.